The sequence of this T cell receptor (beta chain) was determined in a study of T-cell reconstitution after alpha-beta-depleted transplantation in children. Study outcomes and limitations: About two months after transplant, alpha-beta T cells reportedly came from several hundred expanded graft clones. Surviving recipient T cells and intrathymic progenitors accounted for some patients' high TCRbeta diversity at day 60.

The germline V gene has CDR1 SGHRS and CDR2 YFSETQ. This CDR3 comprises 14 residues. V was clipped by 4 bases and J by 2 bases, with 12 bases between them. Regarding this clonotype: The antigen is undetermined. This is likely a read error, given that the CDR3 carries no conserved phenylalanine or tryptophan at its end.

Construction of the TCRbeta library involved unique molecular identifiers. TCRdb ran MiXCR on the PCR reads and lists one entry per CDR3 protein. This sample has fewer than 250,000 distinct CDR3 sequences, with about 15% found just once. This clonotype was obtained from a male patient aged 2 to 9 who had a stem cell transplant for acute lymphoblastic leukemia, so the T cells may come from the graft donor. This material consisted of PBMCs, mostly from graft donor cells, taken 360 days after TCRalphabeta/CD19-depleted stem cell transplant. The chain couples TRBV5-1 to TRBJ1-2; a possible D gene is TRBD1 (5 bases). CDR3 protein: CASSTLRENYGYTY. CDR3 coding DNA: TGCGCCAGCAGCACGCTCAGGGAAAACTATGGCTACACCTAC.